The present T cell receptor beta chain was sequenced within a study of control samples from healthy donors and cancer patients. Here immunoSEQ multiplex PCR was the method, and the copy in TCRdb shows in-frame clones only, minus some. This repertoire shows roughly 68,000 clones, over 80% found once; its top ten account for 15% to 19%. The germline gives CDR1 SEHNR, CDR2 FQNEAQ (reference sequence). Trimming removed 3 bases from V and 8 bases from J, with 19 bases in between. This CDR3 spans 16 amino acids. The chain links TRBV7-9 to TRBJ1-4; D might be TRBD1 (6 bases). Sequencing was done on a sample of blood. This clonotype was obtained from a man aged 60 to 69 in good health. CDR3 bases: TGTGCCAGCAGCTTTGGGCGGGGGACACCCACCGAAAAACTGTTTTTT. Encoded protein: CASSFGRGTPTEKLFF.